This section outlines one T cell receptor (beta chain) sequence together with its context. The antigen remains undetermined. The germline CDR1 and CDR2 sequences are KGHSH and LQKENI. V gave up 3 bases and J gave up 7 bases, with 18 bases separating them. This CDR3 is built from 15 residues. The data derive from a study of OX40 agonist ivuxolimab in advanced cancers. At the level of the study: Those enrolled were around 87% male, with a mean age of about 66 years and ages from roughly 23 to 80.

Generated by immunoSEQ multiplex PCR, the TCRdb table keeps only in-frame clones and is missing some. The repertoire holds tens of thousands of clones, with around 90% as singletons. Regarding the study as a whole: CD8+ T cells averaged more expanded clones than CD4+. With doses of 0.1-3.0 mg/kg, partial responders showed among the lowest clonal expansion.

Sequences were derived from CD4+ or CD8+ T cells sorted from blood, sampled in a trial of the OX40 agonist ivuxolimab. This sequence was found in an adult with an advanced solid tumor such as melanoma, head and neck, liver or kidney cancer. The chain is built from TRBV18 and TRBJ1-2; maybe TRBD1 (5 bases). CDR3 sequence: CASSPRELLDGGYTF. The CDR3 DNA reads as TGTGCCAGCTCACCCAGGGAACTCCTCGACGGTGGCTACACCTTC.